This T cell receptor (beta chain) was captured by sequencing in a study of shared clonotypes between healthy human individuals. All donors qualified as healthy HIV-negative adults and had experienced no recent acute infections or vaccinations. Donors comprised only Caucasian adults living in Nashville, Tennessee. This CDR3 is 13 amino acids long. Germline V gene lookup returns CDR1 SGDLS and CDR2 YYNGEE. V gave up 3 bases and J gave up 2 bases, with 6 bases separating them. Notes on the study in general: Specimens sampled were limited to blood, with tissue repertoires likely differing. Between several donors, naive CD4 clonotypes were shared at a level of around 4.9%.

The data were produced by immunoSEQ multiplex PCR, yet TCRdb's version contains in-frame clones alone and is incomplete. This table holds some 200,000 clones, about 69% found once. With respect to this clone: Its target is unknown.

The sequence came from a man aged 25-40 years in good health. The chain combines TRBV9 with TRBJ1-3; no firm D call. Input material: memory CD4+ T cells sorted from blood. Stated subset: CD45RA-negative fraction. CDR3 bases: TGTGCCAGCAGCGCTAGTGCTGGAAACACCATATATTTT. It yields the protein CASSASAGNTIYF.